The clone carrying this T cell receptor beta chain showed up many times. The antigen is undetermined. V lost 2 bases and J lost 4, with 11 bases in between. The CDR3 spans 15 residues. The V gene's germline CDR1 is MDHEN and CDR2 SYDVKM. Transcripts of RNA were the source for amplifying TCR beta CDR3 regions. HTBI primers primed a first-round RT-PCR, and a second-round multiplex PCR followed. TCRdb fed the multiplex PCR reads into MiXCR, producing one record per CDR3 protein. The sample carries fewer than 400,000 distinct CDR3 sequences, about 17% recorded once. The sample originates from a study of Graves' ophthalmopathy and Graves' hyperthyroidism. General study findings and limits: Most expanded clonotypes from thyroid (those above 0.001 frequency) were also found in blood. Prediction of ophthalmopathy progression reached around 70% sensitivity and approximately 73% specificity.

Other autoimmune diseases, uncontrolled infections, pregnancy or lactation led to the exclusion of patients. This clonotype was obtained from a woman aged 18-29 years with Graves' ophthalmopathy. Sequencing was carried out using peripheral blood. The V gene is TRBV28, the J gene TRBJ2-2, with a weak D call TRBD2 (5 bases). CDR3 DNA: TGTGCCAGCAGTTTAACCAGAGGGCCCACCGGGGAGCTGTTTTTT. Amino acid sequence: CASSLTRGPTGELFF.